This paragraph covers one TCR beta chain sequence. Seattle's enrolled individuals joined amid active infection and were then monitored longitudinally. The repertoire was sequenced with immunoSEQ multiplex PCR; TCRdb's copy has only in-frame clones and lacks some. The table includes 200,000 to 250,000 clones, 65% to 90% detected once. The CDR3 sequence is 13 residues long. Germline V gives CDR1 SGHKS, CDR2 YYEKEE (reference sequence). Trimming took 5 bases from V and 8 from J; bases not matched to a gene: 6. The data were taken from a study of blood T cell repertoires in COVID-19. The sequenced material came from peripheral blood. The TCR comes from a woman in her 70s with COVID-19, enrolled during active disease. V gene TRBV5-5 combines with J gene TRBJ1-4, with TRBD1 matching over 7 bases. The CDR3 region has the DNA TGTGCCAGCAGACCTATGGACAGGGAAAAACTGTTTTTT. As protein: CASRPMDREKLFF.